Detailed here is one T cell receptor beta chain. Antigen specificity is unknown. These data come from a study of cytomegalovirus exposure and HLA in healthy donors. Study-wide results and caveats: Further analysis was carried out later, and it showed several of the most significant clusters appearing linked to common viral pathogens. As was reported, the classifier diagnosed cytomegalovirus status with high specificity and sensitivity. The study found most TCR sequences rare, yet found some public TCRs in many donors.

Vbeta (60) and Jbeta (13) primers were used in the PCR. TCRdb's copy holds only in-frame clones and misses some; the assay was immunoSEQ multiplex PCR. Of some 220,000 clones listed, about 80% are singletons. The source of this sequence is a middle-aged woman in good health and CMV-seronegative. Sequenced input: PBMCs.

Here the CDR3 DNA reads TGTGCCACCTCAGGGTTCTCCTACGAGCAGTACTTC. Protein sequence: CATSGFSYEQYF. The genes are TRBV6-6 and TRBJ2-7; tentative D call: TRBD1 (5 bases). The germline V gene encodes CDR1 MNHNY and CDR2 SVGAGI (reference sequence). CDR3 length: 12 amino acids. V lost 10 bases to trimming and J lost 0 bases, with 10 bases between them.